This T cell receptor (beta chain) was sequenced during a study of blood T cell repertoires in COVID-19. Generated by immunoSEQ multiplex PCR, the TCRdb table keeps only in-frame clones and is missing some. The sample lists just over 300,000 clones; roughly 86% were seen once. This CDR3 is built from 17 residues. Trimming removed 2 bases at V and 0 bases at J, with 14 bases between. Germline V lookup: CDR1 SNHLY, CDR2 FYNNEI. This clone occurred a few times. Sequencing was performed on peripheral blood. The rearrangement uses TRBV2 and TRBJ1-3, with unresolved D. The TCR originated in a woman in her twenties or thirties with COVID-19, enrolled during active disease. The chain's CDR3 is CASSERYRRSSGNTIYF. CDR3 DNA: TGTGCCAGCAGTGAACGTTATAGGCGGAGCTCTGGAAACACCATATATTTT.